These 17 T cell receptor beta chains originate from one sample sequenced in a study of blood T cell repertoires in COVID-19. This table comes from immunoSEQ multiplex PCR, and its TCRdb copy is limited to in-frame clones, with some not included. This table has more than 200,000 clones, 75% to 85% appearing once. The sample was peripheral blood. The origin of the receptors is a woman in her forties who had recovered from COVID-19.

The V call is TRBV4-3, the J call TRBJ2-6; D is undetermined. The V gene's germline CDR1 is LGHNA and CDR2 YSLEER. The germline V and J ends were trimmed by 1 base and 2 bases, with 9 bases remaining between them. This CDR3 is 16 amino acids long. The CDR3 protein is CASSQGMATGANVLTF. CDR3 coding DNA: TGCGCCAGCAGCCAAGGTATGGCCACTGGGGCCAACGTCCTGACTTTC.

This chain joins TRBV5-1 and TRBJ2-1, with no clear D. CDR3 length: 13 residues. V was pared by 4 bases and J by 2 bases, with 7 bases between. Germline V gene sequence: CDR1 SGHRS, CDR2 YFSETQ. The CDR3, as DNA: TGCGCCAGCAGCCTTGGAGCCTACAATGAGCAGTTCTTC. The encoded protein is CASSLGAYNEQFF.

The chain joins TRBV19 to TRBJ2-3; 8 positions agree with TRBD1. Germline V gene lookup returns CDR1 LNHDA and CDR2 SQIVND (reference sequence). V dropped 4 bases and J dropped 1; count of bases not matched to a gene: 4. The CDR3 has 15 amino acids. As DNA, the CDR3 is TGTGCCAGTAGTAGACAGGGGCTTGGCACAGATACGCAGTATTTT. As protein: CASSRQGLGTDTQYF. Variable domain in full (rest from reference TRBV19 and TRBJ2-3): DGGITQSPKYLFRKEGQNVTLSCEQNLNHDAMYWYRQDPGQGLRLIYYSQIVNDFQKGDIAEGYSVSREKKESFPLTVTSAQKNPTAFYLCASSRQGLGTDTQYFGPGTRLTVL.

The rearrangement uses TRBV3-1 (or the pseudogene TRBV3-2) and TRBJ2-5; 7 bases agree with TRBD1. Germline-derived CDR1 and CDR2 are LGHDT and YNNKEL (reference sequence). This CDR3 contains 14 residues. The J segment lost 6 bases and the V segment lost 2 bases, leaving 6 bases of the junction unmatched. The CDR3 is CASSQQTGPQTQYF. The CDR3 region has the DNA TGTGCCAGCAGCCAACAGACAGGGCCACAGACCCAGTACTTC.

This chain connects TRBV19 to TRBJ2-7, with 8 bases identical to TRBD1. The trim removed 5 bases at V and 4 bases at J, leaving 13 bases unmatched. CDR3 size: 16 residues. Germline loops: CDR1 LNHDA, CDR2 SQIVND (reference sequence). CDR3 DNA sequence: TGTGCCAGTAGTCGGACACAGGGGGGTGTCCCTTACGAGCAGTACTTC. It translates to CASSRTQGGVPYEQYF.

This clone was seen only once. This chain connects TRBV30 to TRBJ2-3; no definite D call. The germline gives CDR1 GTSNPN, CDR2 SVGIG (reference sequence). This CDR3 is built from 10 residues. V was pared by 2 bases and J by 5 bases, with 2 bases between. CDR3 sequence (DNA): TGTGCCTGGAGTCGAGATACGCAGTATTTT. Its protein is CAWSRDTQYF.

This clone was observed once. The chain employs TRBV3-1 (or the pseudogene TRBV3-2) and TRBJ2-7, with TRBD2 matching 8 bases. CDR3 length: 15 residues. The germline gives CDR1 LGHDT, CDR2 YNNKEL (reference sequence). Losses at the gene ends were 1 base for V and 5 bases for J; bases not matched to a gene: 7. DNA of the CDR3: TGTGCCAGCAGCCAAGGCTCTTCGGGAGGGGACGAGCAGTACTTC. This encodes CASSQGSSGGDEQYF.

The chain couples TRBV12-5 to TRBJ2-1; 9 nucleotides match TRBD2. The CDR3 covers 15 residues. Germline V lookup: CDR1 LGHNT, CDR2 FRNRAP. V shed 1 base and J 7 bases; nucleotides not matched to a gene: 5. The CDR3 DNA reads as TGTGCTAGTGGTTTGGCGGGACTAGCTTTGAATGAGCAGTTCTTC. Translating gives CASGLAGLALNEQFF.

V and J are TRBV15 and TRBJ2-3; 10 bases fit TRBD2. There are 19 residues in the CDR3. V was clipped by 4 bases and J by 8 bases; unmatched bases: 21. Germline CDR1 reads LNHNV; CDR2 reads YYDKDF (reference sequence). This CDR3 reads CATSKSGFWERGGRGTQYF. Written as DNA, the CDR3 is TGTGCCACCAGCAAATCTGGCTTTTGGGAGCGGGGGGGCCGGGGTACGCAGTATTTT.

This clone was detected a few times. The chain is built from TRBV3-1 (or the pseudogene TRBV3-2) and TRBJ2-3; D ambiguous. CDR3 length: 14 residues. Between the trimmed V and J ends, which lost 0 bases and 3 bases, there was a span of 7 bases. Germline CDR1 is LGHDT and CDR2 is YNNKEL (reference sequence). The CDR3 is CASSQDEVTDTQYF. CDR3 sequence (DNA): TGTGCCAGCAGCCAAGACGAGGTAACAGATACGCAGTATTTT.

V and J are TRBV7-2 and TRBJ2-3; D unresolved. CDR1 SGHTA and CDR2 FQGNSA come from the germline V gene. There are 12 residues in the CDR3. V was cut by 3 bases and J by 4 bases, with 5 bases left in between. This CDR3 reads CASSFSADTQYF. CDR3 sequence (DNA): TGTGCCAGCAGCTTTAGTGCAGATACGCAGTATTTT. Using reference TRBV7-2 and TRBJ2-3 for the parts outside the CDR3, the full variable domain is GAGVSQSPSNKVTEKGKDVELRCDPISGHTALYWYRQSLGQGLEFLIYFQGNSAPDKSGLPSDRFSAERTGGSVSTLTIQRTQQEDSAVYLCASSFSADTQYFGPGTRLTVL.

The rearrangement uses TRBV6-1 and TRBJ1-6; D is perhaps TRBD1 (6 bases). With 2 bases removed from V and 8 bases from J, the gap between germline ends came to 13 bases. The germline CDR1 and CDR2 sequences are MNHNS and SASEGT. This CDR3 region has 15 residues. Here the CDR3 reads CASSEPRQGYSPLHF. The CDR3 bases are TGTGCCAGCAGTGAACCAAGGCAGGGGTATTCACCCCTCCACTTT.

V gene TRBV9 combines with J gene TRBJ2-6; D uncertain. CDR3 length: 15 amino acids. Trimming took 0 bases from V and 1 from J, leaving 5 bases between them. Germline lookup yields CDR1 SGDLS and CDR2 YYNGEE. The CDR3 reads CASSVATSGANVLTF. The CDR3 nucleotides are TGTGCCAGCAGCGTAGCTACGTCTGGGGCCAACGTCCTGACTTTC.

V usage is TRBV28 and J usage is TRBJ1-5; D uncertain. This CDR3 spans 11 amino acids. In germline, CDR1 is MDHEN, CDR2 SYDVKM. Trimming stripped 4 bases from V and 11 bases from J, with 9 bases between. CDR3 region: CASSSQLAQHF. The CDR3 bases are TGTGCCAGCAGTTCGCAACTGGCCCAGCATTTT.

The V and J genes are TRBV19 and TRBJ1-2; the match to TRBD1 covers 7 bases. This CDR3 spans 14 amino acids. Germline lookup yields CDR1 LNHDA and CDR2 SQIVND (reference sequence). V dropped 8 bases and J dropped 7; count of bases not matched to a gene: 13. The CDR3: CASSTGVDLVGYTF. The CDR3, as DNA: TGTGCCAGTTCTACAGGGGTGGATTTAGTTGGCTACACCTTC.

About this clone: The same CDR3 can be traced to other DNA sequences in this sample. CDR3 DNA: TGTGCCAGCAGCCCCAGGACAGGGGACGAGCAGTACTTC. It is translated as CASSPRTGDEQYF. This rearrangement joins TRBV9 to TRBJ2-7; 9 bases map to TRBD1. V lost 4 bases to trimming and J lost 5 bases; unmatched junction nucleotides: 4. There are 13 residues in the CDR3. CDR1 is SGDLS, CDR2 YYNGEE, per germline.

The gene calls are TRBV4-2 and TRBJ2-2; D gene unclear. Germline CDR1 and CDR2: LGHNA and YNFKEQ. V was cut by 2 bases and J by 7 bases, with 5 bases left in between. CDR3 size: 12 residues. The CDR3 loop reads CASSQRGGELFF. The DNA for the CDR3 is TGTGCCAGCAGCCAACGCGGCGGGGAGCTGTTTTTT.